This is a list of T cell receptor beta chains from one sample in a study of CD8+ T cells in alopecia areata. Profiling relied on immunoSEQ multiplex PCR, and the TCRdb table lists in-frame clones only, not all of them. The sample contains more than 150,000 clones, about 60% of which appear only once. The sequences come from CD8+ T cells sorted from blood, collected at week 24, from a patient treated with tofacitinib. These receptors were taken from a human donor with alopecia areata. Each CDR3 is given with its conserved first and last residue. D genes are given only for firm matches. Expanded clones get a size class; other rows say once, few or many, or leave the size out.

J gene	D gene	clone size	V gene	CDR3 protein	CDR3 DNA
TRBJ2-1	.	few	TRBV30	CAWNPRANEQFF	TGTGCCTGGAACCCTAGGGCCAATGAGCAGTTCTTC
TRBJ1-2	.	.	TRBV30	CAWSVQPGNYGYTF	TGTGCCTGGAGTGTACAGCCGGGCAACTATGGCTACACCTTC
TRBJ2-7	.	.	TRBV19	CASSISLSSYEQYF	TGTGCCAGTAGTATTTCTCTATCCTCCTACGAGCAGTACTTC
TRBJ1-5	.	.	TRBV4-1	CASSHSYNQPQHF	TGCGCCAGCAGCCACTCTTACAATCAGCCCCAGCATTTT
TRBJ2-1	TRBD1	.	TRBV4-2	CASSRSGGNEQFF	TGTGCCAGCAGCAGATCAGGGGGCAATGAGCAGTTCTTC
TRBJ2-7	TRBD1	few	TRBV15	CATSRDRTGFGGEQYF	TGTGCCACCAGCAGAGACCGGACAGGGTTCGGGGGCGAGCAGTACTTC
TRBJ1-2	.	few	TRBV5-1	CASGAADGYTF	TGCGCCAGCGGAGCCGCTGATGGCTACACCTTC
TRBJ2-7	.	.	TRBV7-8	CASSLGLTPTYEQYF	TGTGCCAGCAGCTTAGGTCTTACACCAACCTACGAGCAGTACTTC
TRBJ1-2	.	.	TRBV5-1	CASSLEGPINYGYTF	TGCGCCAGCAGCTTGGAAGGACCCATTAACTATGGCTACACCTTC
TRBJ2-7	TRBD1	.	TRBV27	CASSRGLRDRGYEQYF	TGTGCCAGCAGTAGAGGGCTGAGGGACAGGGGTTACGAGCAGTACTTC
TRBJ2-3	TRBD2	.	TRBV5-6	CASSLGSGGNTQYF	TGTGCCAGCAGCTTGGGCTCGGGGGGAAATACGCAGTATTTT